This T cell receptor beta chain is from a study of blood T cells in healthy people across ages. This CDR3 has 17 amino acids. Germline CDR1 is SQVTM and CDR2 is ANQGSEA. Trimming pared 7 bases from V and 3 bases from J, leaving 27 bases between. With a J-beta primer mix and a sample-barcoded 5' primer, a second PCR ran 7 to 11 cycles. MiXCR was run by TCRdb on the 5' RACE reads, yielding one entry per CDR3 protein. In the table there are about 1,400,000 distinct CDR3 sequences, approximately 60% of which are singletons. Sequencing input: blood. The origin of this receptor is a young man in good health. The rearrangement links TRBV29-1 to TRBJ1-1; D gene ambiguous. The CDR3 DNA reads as TGCAGCGCCCGAAGTTCGTCCACGGCTAAGACGGACACTGAAGCTTTCTTT. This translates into CSARSSSTAKTDTEAFF.